The 18 T cell receptor beta chains below all came from one sample that was sequenced in a study of blood T cell repertoires in COVID-19. Using immunoSEQ multiplex PCR, the repertoire was profiled, and TCRdb retains in-frame clones only, with some absent. The table records 150,000 or so clones, under 85% of them present only once. Sequencing was performed on peripheral blood. These receptors came from a human donor in a cohort sampled during active COVID-19.

This rearrangement joins TRBV3-1 (or the pseudogene TRBV3-2) to TRBJ1-6; weak D call: TRBD1 (5 bases). The CDR3 length is 15 residues. The V gene's germline CDR1 is LGHDT and CDR2 YNNKEL (reference sequence). Trimming removed 2 bases at V and 6 bases at J, with 11 bases between. CDR3 sequence: CASSQQGGSNSPLHF. CDR3 nucleotides: TGTGCCAGCAGCCAACAGGGAGGGAGTAATTCACCCCTCCACTTT.

The chain couples TRBV11-1 to TRBJ2-2, with D possibly TRBD2 on 5 matching bases. Trimming pared 3 bases from V and 0 bases from J, leaving 11 bases between. CDR1 and CDR2 (germline): SGHAT, FQDESV (reference sequence). The CDR3 loop spans 16 amino acids. The CDR3 reads CASSFGGYANTGELFF. In nucleotides, the CDR3 is TGTGCCAGCAGCTTTGGCGGGTACGCGAACACCGGGGAGCTGTTTTTT.

This chain links TRBV13 with TRBJ2-5; 10 bases are a match to TRBD2. The germline V gene has CDR1 PRHDT and CDR2 FYEKMQ (reference sequence). This CDR3 has 15 residues. After removal of 5 bases from V and 4 bases from J, the junction contained 7 bases not matched to a gene. The CDR3 DNA reads as TGTGCCAGCAGCCCCCTAGCGGGAGTGGGAGAGACCCAGTACTTC. This sequence encodes CASSPLAGVGETQYF.

Written as DNA, the CDR3 is TGTGCCAGTAGTTTCAGGGCTAGCGGGAGATTGGCAGAGACCCAGTACTTC. It yields the protein CASSFRASGRLAETQYF. This chain links TRBV19 with TRBJ2-5; 10 bases match TRBD2. With 5 bases clipped from V and 4 bases from J, the junction kept 13 bases outside the gene matches. This CDR3 region has 17 residues. Germline lookup yields CDR1 LNHDA and CDR2 SQIVND (reference sequence).

This clone showed up just a few times. V is TRBV11-3 and J is TRBJ2-3; TRBD1 agrees at 9 bases. Germline CDR1 SGHNT, CDR2 YENEEA. The CDR3 sequence is 16 residues long. With 2 bases clipped from V and 3 bases from J, the junction kept 6 bases outside the gene matches. The CDR3 nucleotides read TGTGCCAGCAGCTTACGAGGGACAGGGCAGACAGATACGCAGTATTTT. It encodes CASSLRGTGQTDTQYF.

V and J are TRBV27 and TRBJ2-2, with 7 bases that match TRBD1. The CDR3 covers 16 residues. J lost 0 bases, V lost 5 bases, and 6 bases had no gene match. The germline gives CDR1 MNHEY, CDR2 SMNVEV (reference sequence). This CDR3 reads CASSLQGRTNTGELFF. In nucleotides, the CDR3 is TGTGCCAGCAGTCTACAGGGGCGCACGAACACCGGGGAGCTGTTTTTT.

The J gene is TRBJ2-1, the V gene TRBV27, with TRBD1 matching 12 bases. The CDR3 length is 15 residues. V lost 4 bases to trimming and J lost 4 bases; unmatched junction nucleotides: 2. Germline CDR1 is MNHEY and CDR2 is SMNVEV (reference sequence). CDR3 bases: TGTGCCAGCAGTTGGGACAGGGGGCTTTACAATGAGCAGTTCTTC. Residues: CASSWDRGLYNEQFF.

This chain uses TRBV19 with TRBJ2-1; maybe TRBD2 (6 bases). Trimming took off 8 bases at V and 3 bases at J, with 17 bases between the two ends. Germline V CDR1 and CDR2: LNHDA, SQIVND (reference sequence). The CDR3 covers 15 residues. CDR3: CASGPRAGGYNEQFF. The CDR3, as DNA: TGTGCCAGTGGCCCCAGGGCCGGGGGCTACAATGAGCAGTTCTTC.

This chain connects TRBV6-1 to TRBJ1-2; weak D call: TRBD1 (5 bases). The germline V gene encodes CDR1 MNHNS and CDR2 SASEGT. The CDR3 totals 15 residues. V dropped 3 bases and J dropped 2 bases, with 13 bases sitting between them. CDR3 region: CASSEGGRLNYGYTF. In DNA form, the CDR3 reads TGTGCCAGCAGTGAGGGGGGACGGCTGAACTATGGCTACACCTTC.

The chain employs TRBV7-9 and TRBJ1-6; 7 bases agree with TRBD1. V gave up 7 bases and J gave up 2 bases; unmatched junction bases: 11. There are 17 residues in the CDR3. CDR1 is SEHNR and CDR2 is FQNEAQ in the germline V gene (reference sequence). The CDR3 coding sequence is TGTGCCAGCACCCTCGACACAGGGGTGCCCTATAATTCACCCCTCCACTTT. It encodes CASTLDTGVPYNSPLHF.

The gene calls are TRBV28 and TRBJ2-7; 10 nucleotides match TRBD2. V trimming: 2 bases; J trimming: 7 bases; junction bases outside the gene matches: 14. The CDR3 length is 17 residues. Germline V lookup: CDR1 MDHEN, CDR2 SYDVKM. CDR3 residues: CASSLTLGLAGALEQYF. For the CDR3, the DNA is TGTGCCAGCAGTTTAACGCTAGGGCTAGCGGGAGCTCTTGAGCAGTACTTC.

This chain links TRBV10-3 with TRBJ1-3; 7 positions match TRBD1. The CDR3 sequence is 17 residues long. Losses at the gene ends were 3 bases for V and 4 bases for J; bases not matched to a gene: 12. Germline V lookup: CDR1 ENHRY, CDR2 SYGVKD. CDR3 residues: CAISDPGQATRGNTIYF. The CDR3 nucleotides read TGTGCCATCAGTGACCCTGGACAGGCCACCCGGGGAAACACCATATATTTT.

The V call is TRBV7-3, the J call TRBJ2-1; TRBD1 is a possible D gene (5 bases). The CDR3 length is 12 residues. V was shortened by 4 bases and J by 12 bases, with 13 bases between the two germline ends. The germline gives CDR1 SGHTA, CDR2 FQGTGA. CDR3 loop: CASSSPWGRQFF. For the CDR3, the DNA is TGTGCCAGCAGCTCGCCGTGGGGCCGGCAGTTCTTC.

V and J are TRBV4-1 and TRBJ2-5; 7 bases map to TRBD1. This CDR3 is 14 amino acids long. The germline V gene has CDR1 MGHRA and CDR2 YSYEKL. Trimming removed 1 base from V and 5 bases from J; junction bases left unmatched: 4. The CDR3: CASSQVTGMETQYF. CDR3 nucleotide sequence: TGCGCCAGCAGCCAAGTGACAGGGATGGAGACCCAGTACTTC.

The J gene is TRBJ1-2, the V gene TRBV18, with TRBD1 identical over 7 bases. The V gene's germline CDR1 is KGHSH and CDR2 LQKENI. The length of the CDR3 is 14 residues. The ends lost 3 bases at V and 6 bases at J; junction bases unmatched: 7. Written as DNA, the CDR3 is TGTGCCAGCTCACCTTCGGGACAGAGAAATGGCTACACCTTC. Translated: CASSPSGQRNGYTF.

This rearrangement joins TRBV3-1 (or the pseudogene TRBV3-2) to TRBJ2-1; tentative D call: TRBD2 (6 bases). Germline V CDR1 and CDR2: LGHDT, YNNKEL (reference sequence). With 1 base removed from V and 6 bases from J, the gap between germline ends came to 19 bases. The CDR3 has 17 amino acids. The CDR3 DNA is TGTGCCAGCAGCCAAGGTGGGATAGCGGCCCCATTCAATGAGCAGTTCTTC. Protein product: CASSQGGIAAPFNEQFF.

The chain recombines TRBV6-5 with TRBJ1-1; D may be TRBD1 (5 bases). V was pared by 11 bases and J by 1 base, with 14 bases between. The CDR3 is 13 residues long. Per germline, CDR1 MNHEY and CDR2 SVGAGI. CDR3 bases: TGTGCCGGTCGAGGCAGGGCGAACACTGAAGCTTTCTTT. Translation: CAGRGRANTEAFF.

V gene TRBV4-3 combines with J gene TRBJ1-1, with 7 bases aligning to TRBD1. Germline CDR1 is LGHNA and CDR2 is YSLEER. The junction had 10 bases not matched to a gene; V was cut back by 6 bases and J by 0 bases. The CDR3 length is 16 residues. The CDR3 spells CASSRQGPSMNTEAFF. CDR3 nucleotide sequence: TGCGCCAGCAGTCGACAGGGCCCGAGCATGAACACTGAAGCTTTCTTT.